This entry lists 25 T cell receptor beta chains sequenced from one sample in a study of T cell repertoires in cytomegalovirus infection. MiXCR, applied by TCRdb to the reads, yields one record per CDR3 protein. The sample lists a few hundred thousand distinct CDR3 sequences, just under 40% occurring once. These receptors' targets are unknown. The sequencing here drew on cultured PBMCs, taken from culture after CMV antigen stimulation. Source of these receptors: a human donor in good health (CMV status not recorded). Some clones in this sample may be carry-over from other donors' samples.

The rearrangement uses TRBV6-2 or TRBV6-3 and TRBJ2-7; D is perhaps TRBD2 (5 bases). Trimming took off 4 bases at V and 3 bases at J, with 28 bases between the two ends. This CDR3 is built from 19 residues. Germline V gene data show CDR1 as MNHEY and CDR2 as SVGEGT. This CDR3 reads CASSSPSRRRSPVHYEQYF. The CDR3 DNA reads TGTGCCAGCAGTTCTCCCTCTCGACGGAGGTCCCCGGTGCACTACGAGCAGTACTTC.

V gene TRBV6-6 combines with J gene TRBJ2-7; 13 bases align to TRBD2. CDR1 is MNHNY and CDR2 is SVGAGI in the germline V gene (reference sequence). V lost 2 bases and J lost 2; bases outside the gene matches: 6. The CDR3 contains 17 residues. The CDR3 loop is CASSYPTSGRTTYEQYF. The CDR3 DNA reads TGTGCCAGCAGTTACCCGACTAGCGGGAGGACCACCTACGAGCAGTACTTC.

This clonotype was observed a few times. The chain has TRBV7-2 and TRBJ2-3; TRBD2 is a possible D gene (6 bases). Deletions cut 3 bases from V and 2 bases from J, with 12 bases between. CDR1 and CDR2 (germline): SGHTA, FQGNSA. The CDR3 consists of 15 residues. The CDR3 DNA reads TGTGCCAGCAGCTTGAGTGGGAGGCCCACAGATACGCAGTATTTT. Protein: CASSLSGRPTDTQYF.

This clonotype appeared a few times. The chain joins TRBV7-8 to TRBJ2-3, with D perhaps given as TRBD1 or TRBD2 (6 bases each). Germline CDR1 reads SGHVS; CDR2 reads FQNEAQ. V was shortened by 6 bases and J by 6 bases, with 25 bases between the two germline ends. The CDR3 has 17 amino acids. In DNA, the CDR3 is TGTGCCAGCAGGATGGGGAGGTGGGACACCTCTGGCGATACGCAGTATTTT. This codes for CASRMGRWDTSGDTQYF. Supplemented by reference TRBV7-8 and TRBJ2-3, the full variable domain reads GAGVSQSPRYKVAKRGQDVALRCDPISGHVSLFWYQQALGQGPEFLTYFQNEAQLDKSGLPSDRFFAERPEGSVSTLKIQRTQQEDSAVYLCASRMGRWDTSGDTQYFGPGTRLTVL.

The genes are TRBV12-3 or TRBV12-4 and TRBJ1-2; unclear D gene. The V end was cut by 6 bases, the J end by 8 bases, with 13 bases between. The CDR3 is 12 residues long. The chain's CDR3 is CASSYRLGGYTF. CDR3 coding DNA: TGTGCCAGCAGCTACCGCCTGGGGGGCTACACCTTC.

The rearrangement uses TRBV6-2 or TRBV6-3 and TRBJ1-5; D may be TRBD1 (6 bases). Germline V lookup: CDR1 MNHEY, CDR2 SVGEGT. The CDR3 is 17 residues long. V lost 2 bases and J 0 bases, leaving 14 bases between the germline ends. CDR3 sequence (DNA): TGTGCCAGCAGTTACGGCGGGACAACTTATAGCAATCAGCCCCAGCATTTT. It translates to CASSYGGTTYSNQPQHF.

The chain links TRBV6-1 to TRBJ2-5; D gene ambiguous. This CDR3 contains 19 residues. Between the trimmed V and J ends, which lost 2 bases and 2 bases, there was a span of 24 bases. Germline values: CDR1 MNHNS, CDR2 SASEGT. CDR3 loop: CASSEKRYYVLVRQETQYF. DNA for the CDR3: TGTGCCAGCAGTGAAAAGAGGTACTACGTCTTGGTTCGTCAAGAGACCCAGTACTTC.

This chain uses TRBV4-1 with TRBJ1-1; D unclear. The ends were cut back, 0 bases at V and 4 bases at J, with 15 bases in the middle. The CDR3 runs 16 residues. Germline CDR1 MGHRA, CDR2 YSYEKL. The DNA of the CDR3 is TGCGCCAGCAGCCAAGATCGTAGGACTTTTACCACTGAAGCTTTCTTT. It is translated as CASSQDRRTFTTEAFF.

This rearrangement joins TRBV7-2 to TRBJ2-3; D uncertain. Germline CDR1 SGHTA, CDR2 FQGNSA. CDR3 length: 15 residues. Trimming cost V 1 base and J 2 bases, with 10 bases left between them. CDR3 DNA sequence: TGTGCCAGCAGCTTAGTTGGCGGACCCACAGATACGCAGTATTTT. This sequence encodes CASSLVGGPTDTQYF.

This chain uses TRBV4-3 with TRBJ2-3; 12 positions match TRBD2. J gave up 5 bases and V 0 bases, and 3 bases lay outside the gene matches. The CDR3 length is 16 residues. The germline CDR1 and CDR2 sequences are LGHNA and YSLEER. Here the CDR3 DNA reads TGCGCCAGCAGCCAAGATCGGGGACTAGCGGGAGATACGCAGTATTTT. Protein sequence: CASSQDRGLAGDTQYF.

This clonotype was seen a single time. The V gene is TRBV7-8, the J gene TRBJ1-2; no firm D call. V gave up 3 bases and J gave up 7 bases, with 12 bases separating them. Germline V gene lookup returns CDR1 SGHVS and CDR2 FQNEAQ. This CDR3 is 13 amino acids long. As DNA, the CDR3 is TGTGCCAGCAGCTTCCGGCCAAGTGGTGGCTACACCTTC. The encoded protein is CASSFRPSGGYTF.

The V call is TRBV4-2, the J call TRBJ1-2, with D possibly being TRBD1 (6 bases). From germline, CDR1 is LGHNA and CDR2 YNFKEQ. V lost 0 bases and J 5 bases, leaving 16 bases between the germline ends. This CDR3 contains 16 residues. Here the CDR3 reads CASSQEGPGRGYGYTF. As DNA, the CDR3 is TGTGCCAGCAGCCAAGAGGGCCCAGGGAGGGGGTATGGCTACACCTTC.

This clonotype occurred many times. The gene calls are TRBV7-2 and TRBJ2-5; D gene ambiguous. Per germline, CDR1 SGHTA and CDR2 FQGNSA. The CDR3 spans 14 residues. Trimming removed 3 bases from V and 2 bases from J, with 10 bases in between. The CDR3 nucleotides are TGTGCCAGCAGCTTTTTAACAGAACAAGAGACCCAGTACTTC. Protein product: CASSFLTEQETQYF.

In its sample, this clonotype was seen a few times. The gene calls are TRBV7-8 and TRBJ1-4; no clear D. The CDR3 is made up of 15 amino acids. Trimming left V 1 base short and J 10 bases short, with 16 bases between. Germline values: CDR1 SGHVS, CDR2 FQNEAQ. CDR3 coding DNA: TGTGCCAGCAGCTTAGGTAGACGGGCCTCCGGAAAACTGTTTTTT. It codes for CASSLGRRASGKLFF.

The V and J genes are TRBV2 and TRBJ2-3; 8 nucleotides align to TRBD1. The CDR3 covers 15 residues. Germline CDR1 and CDR2: SNHLY and FYNNEI. J was trimmed by 5 bases and V by 4 bases; bases with no gene match: 8. The CDR3 region has the DNA TGTGCCAGCAGTGGCAGGACAGGGTTCCAAGATACGCAGTATTTT. Translated: CASSGRTGFQDTQYF.

This clonotype was counted a single time. The chain carries TRBV20-1 and TRBJ2-1, with TRBD1 matching 10 bases. CDR3 length equals 13 residues. Germline V CDR1 and CDR2: DFQATT, SNEGSKA (reference sequence). Germline trimming cut 5 bases from V and 3 bases from J; bases unmatched to any gene: 1. CDR3 sequence: CSAGTGVYNEQFF. The CDR3, as DNA: TGCAGTGCTGGGACAGGGGTCTACAATGAGCAGTTCTTC.

Only a few counts were recorded for this clonotype. The V gene is TRBV12-3 or TRBV12-4, the J gene TRBJ1-6; the D gene is possibly TRBD1 (6 bases). The CDR3 totals 15 residues. V dropped 5 bases and J dropped 10 bases, with 18 bases sitting between them. CDR3 protein: CASSPNRVNGSPLHF. DNA for the CDR3: TGTGCCAGCAGTCCCAACAGGGTCAACGGATCACCCCTCCACTTT.

The rearrangement uses TRBV9 and TRBJ2-3, with unresolved D. The V gene's germline CDR1 is SGDLS and CDR2 YYNGEE. This CDR3 comprises 14 residues. The V gene lost 2 bases and the J gene lost 6 bases, with 13 bases spanning the gap. The DNA for the CDR3 is TGTGCCAGCAGCGTTCGCCCCCCCCCCGATACGCAGTATTTT. Translating it yields CASSVRPPPDTQYF.

This clonotype was seen only a few times. This chain uses TRBV6-1 with TRBJ2-2; 7 bases map to TRBD1. V was clipped by 4 bases and J by 3 bases; unmatched bases: 2. CDR1 and CDR2 (germline): MNHNS, SASEGT. The CDR3 covers 14 residues. The DNA of the CDR3 is TGTGCCAGCAGTGGGGGACAGTACACCGGGGAGCTGTTTTTT. Its protein is CASSGGQYTGELFF.

The V gene is TRBV5-1, the J gene TRBJ1-4, with no clear D. V was pared by 0 bases and J by 0 bases, with 9 bases between. The CDR3 extends over 16 amino acids. CDR1 is SGHRS, CDR2 YFSETQ, per germline. CDR3 amino acids: CASSLAREATNEKLFF. The CDR3 bases are TGCGCCAGCAGCTTGGCCCGGGAAGCAACTAATGAAAAACTGTTTTTT.

This clonotype occurred many times. The genes are TRBV7-2 and TRBJ1-1, with 8 bases lining up with TRBD1. V shed 5 bases, J shed 8 bases, and the junction held 7 bases outside the gene matches. CDR3 size: 13 residues. In germline, CDR1 is SGHTA, CDR2 FQGNSA. As DNA, the CDR3 is TGTGCCAGCAGCCCCCGACAGGGGACCGAAGCTTTCTTT. It is translated as CASSPRQGTEAFF.

The CDR3 region is CASSDELGRGLNEQFF. The CDR3 coding sequence is TGTGCCAGCAGTGACGAACTGGGCAGGGGGCTAAATGAGCAGTTCTTC. The chain has TRBV2 and TRBJ2-1; 8 positions match TRBD1. The ends lost 3 bases at V and 7 bases at J; junction bases unmatched: 11. The CDR3 length is 16 residues. Germline CDR1 is SNHLY and CDR2 is FYNNEI.

The chain links TRBV5-1 to TRBJ2-1; unclear D gene. The CDR3 has 15 residues. V lost 0 bases and J 3 bases, leaving 10 bases between the germline ends. Germline V lookup: CDR1 SGHRS, CDR2 YFSETQ. The CDR3 DNA sequence: TGCGCCAGCAGCTTGGGTCGGTTACACTACAATGAGCAGTTCTTC. The encoded protein is CASSLGRLHYNEQFF.

This chain connects TRBV6-5 to TRBJ1-5, with TRBD1 as a possible D gene (6 bases). V gave up 6 bases and J gave up 3 bases, with 15 bases separating them. Germline V gives CDR1 MNHEY, CDR2 SVGAGI. CDR3 length: 15 residues. The CDR3, as DNA: TGTGCCAGCAGAAGACATACAGGGATCAATCAGCCCCAGCATTTT. Protein product: CASRRHTGINQPQHF.

J is TRBJ1-5 and V is TRBV20-1; D is ambiguous. The germline V and J ends were trimmed by 2 bases and 2 bases, with 7 bases remaining between them. The CDR3 sequence is 13 residues long. Germline V gene lookup returns CDR1 DFQATT and CDR2 SNEGSKA (reference sequence). CDR3 region: CSARRRGNQPQHF. For the CDR3, the DNA is TGCAGTGCTAGAAGGCGGGGCAATCAGCCCCAGCATTTT.